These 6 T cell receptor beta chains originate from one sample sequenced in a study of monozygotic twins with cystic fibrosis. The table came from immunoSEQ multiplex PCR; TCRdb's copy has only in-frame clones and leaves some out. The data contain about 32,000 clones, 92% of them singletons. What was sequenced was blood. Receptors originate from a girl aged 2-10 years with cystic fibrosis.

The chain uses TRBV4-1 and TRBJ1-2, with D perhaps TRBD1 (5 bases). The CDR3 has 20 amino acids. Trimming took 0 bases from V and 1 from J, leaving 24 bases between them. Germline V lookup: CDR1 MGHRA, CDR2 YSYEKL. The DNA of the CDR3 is TGCGCCAGCAGCCAAGATTGGTTAAGTAGGGGCGAGAATCGTAACTATGGCTACACCTTC. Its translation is CASSQDWLSRGENRNYGYTF.

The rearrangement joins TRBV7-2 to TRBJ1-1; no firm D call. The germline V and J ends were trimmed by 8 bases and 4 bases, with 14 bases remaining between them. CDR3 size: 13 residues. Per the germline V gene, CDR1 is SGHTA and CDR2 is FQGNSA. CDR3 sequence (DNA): TGTGCCAGCGGGTTCGTCCTAACCACTGAAGCTTTCTTT. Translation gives CASGFVLTTEAFF.

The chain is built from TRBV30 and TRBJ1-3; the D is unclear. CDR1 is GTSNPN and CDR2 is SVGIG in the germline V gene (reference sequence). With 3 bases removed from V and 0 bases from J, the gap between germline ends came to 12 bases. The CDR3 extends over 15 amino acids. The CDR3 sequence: CAWRRDPTSGNTIYF. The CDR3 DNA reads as TGTGCCTGGAGGCGCGATCCTACCTCTGGAAACACCATATATTTT.

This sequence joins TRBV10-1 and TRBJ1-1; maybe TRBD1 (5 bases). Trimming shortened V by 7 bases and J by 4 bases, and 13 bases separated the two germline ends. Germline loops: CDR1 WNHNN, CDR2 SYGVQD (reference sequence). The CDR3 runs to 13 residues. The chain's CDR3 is CASTPRDGTEAFF. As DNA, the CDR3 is TGCGCCAGCACCCCCCGGGACGGCACTGAAGCTTTCTTT.

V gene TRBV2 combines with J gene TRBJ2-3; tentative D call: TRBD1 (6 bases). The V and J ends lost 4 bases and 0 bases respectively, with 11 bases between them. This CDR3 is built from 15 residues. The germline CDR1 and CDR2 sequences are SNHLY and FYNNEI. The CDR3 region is CASSGMGTSTDTQYF. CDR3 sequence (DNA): TGTGCCAGCAGTGGGATGGGGACAAGCACAGATACGCAGTATTTT.

CDR3 amino acids: CASTYSEQKSYEQYF. The DNA of the CDR3 is TGTGCCAGCACCTACTCCGAACAAAAGTCCTACGAGCAGTACTTC. The gene calls are TRBV6-6 and TRBJ2-7, with D hard to call. Germline V gene lookup returns CDR1 MNHNY and CDR2 SVGAGI (reference sequence). V was clipped by 7 bases and J by 1 base, with 17 bases between them. This CDR3 spans 15 amino acids.